The 21 T cell receptor beta chains given below trace back to one sample, sequenced in a study of blood T cell repertoires in COVID-19 (dated by TCRdb to the early 2020s). Library prep was done by the immunoSEQ multiplex PCR assay. TCRdb retrieved this table from immuneACCESS and kept in-frame rearrangements only. Not all clones are present; in checked studies, unresolved V genes account for under half, and no reason is known for the remainder. The sample includes roughly 330,000 clones, with around nine tenths observed a single time. The top ten clonotypes cover approximately 5.4% of the sample. What was sequenced was PBMCs or T cells enriched from blood (not recorded which). These receptors all come from a woman aged 25 to 45 who had recovered from COVID-19.

The chain carries TRBV19 and TRBJ1-2; weak D call: TRBD1 (5 bases). Per the germline V gene, CDR1 is LNHDA and CDR2 is SQIVND (reference sequence). V lost 1 base, J lost 4 bases, and 10 bases lay in between. This CDR3 is 14 amino acids long. This CDR3 is CASSIGRQPYGYTF. The CDR3 DNA is TGTGCCAGTAGTATAGGTAGACAGCCCTATGGCTACACCTTC.

Note on this clone: This specimen includes other DNA sequences encoding the same CDR3. The chain joins TRBV14 to TRBJ1-4; a possible D gene is TRBD1 (5 bases). Trimming took off 5 bases at V and 4 bases at J, with 8 bases between the two ends. CDR1 and CDR2 from the germline V gene are SGHDN and FVKESK. The CDR3 totals 13 residues. CDR3 nucleotide sequence: TGTGCCAGCAGCAGGGGAATTAATGAAAAACTGTTTTTT. It specifies CASSRGINEKLFF.

The chain carries TRBV29-1 and TRBJ1-2; D gene unclear. V lost 6 bases and J lost 0, with 14 bases in between. Germline assignment: CDR1 SQVTM and CDR2 ANQGSEA. The CDR3 runs 14 residues. The CDR3 nucleotides are TGCAGCGTGGGAGGACGGAGCGCTAACTATGGCTACACCTTC. This gives the protein CSVGGRSANYGYTF.

The genes are TRBV6-2 or TRBV6-3 and TRBJ2-4; 7 nucleotides align to TRBD2. This CDR3 has 15 residues. The ends lost 4 bases at V and 3 bases at J; junction bases unmatched: 6. Germline V gives CDR1 MNHEY, CDR2 SVGEGT. The CDR3 DNA reads as TGTGCCAGCAGTTTTGCGGGGGATAGCAAAAACATTCAGTACTTC. Its protein is CASSFAGDSKNIQYF.

This clone was recorded a few times. The J gene is TRBJ1-3, the V gene TRBV7-3; D might be TRBD1 (5 bases). Per germline, CDR1 SGHTA and CDR2 FQGTGA. CDR3 size: 14 residues. Trimming took off 5 bases at V and 4 bases at J, with 12 bases between the two ends. This CDR3 reads CASSPGTAGNTIYF. CDR3 sequence (DNA): TGTGCCAGCAGCCCCGGGACTGCCGGAAACACCATATATTTT.

The CDR3 loop is CASSQNSGRGLVRGGYTF. The CDR3 bases are TGCGCCAGCAGCCAAAACTCCGGCAGGGGATTGGTTCGTGGTGGCTACACCTTC. The chain joins TRBV4-1 to TRBJ1-2, with a weak D call TRBD1 (6 bases). V was clipped by 2 bases and J by 7 bases, with 26 bases between them. CDR3 size: 18 residues. Germline V CDR1 and CDR2: MGHRA, YSYEKL.

This chain links TRBV12-3 or TRBV12-4 with TRBJ1-4, with D perhaps matching TRBD1 (6 bases). V lost 6 bases and J 8 bases, leaving 13 bases between the germline ends. CDR3 length equals 13 residues. In DNA form, the CDR3 reads TGTGCCAGCAGGTATACAGGGTTGGAAAAACTGTTTTTT. Protein: CASRYTGLEKLFF.

This rearrangement joins TRBV7-2 to TRBJ2-7; 7 bases are a match to TRBD2. In germline, CDR1 is SGHTA, CDR2 FQGNSA. The junction had 6 bases not matched to a gene; V was cut back by 5 bases and J by 2 bases. This CDR3 has 14 amino acids. In DNA form, the CDR3 reads TGTGCCAGCAGCCGGGGGGAACAAACCTACGAGCAGTACTTC. Translating gives CASSRGEQTYEQYF.

The chain joins TRBV30 to TRBJ2-2; 8 bases agree with TRBD1. CDR1 and CDR2 from the germline V gene are GTSNPN and SVGIG (reference sequence). The trim removed 5 bases at V and 4 bases at J, leaving 6 bases unmatched. This CDR3 has 14 residues. The CDR3: CAWREQGGTGELFF. Written as DNA, the CDR3 is TGTGCCTGGCGGGAACAGGGGGGCACCGGGGAGCTGTTTTTT.

The gene calls are TRBV12-3 or TRBV12-4 and TRBJ2-5; D perhaps matches TRBD2 (5 bases). V was clipped by 7 bases and J by 5 bases, with 14 bases between them. The CDR3 contains 13 residues. The CDR3 nucleotides read TGTGCCAGCACCAATCACGGGATGGAGACCCAGTACTTC. Translating it yields CASTNHGMETQYF.

This clone was observed a single time. The CDR3 coding sequence is TGTGCCAGCATCCGGCGGGGTGACACCGGGGAGCTGTTTTTT. Protein product: CASIRRGDTGELFF. The V and J genes are TRBV6-6 and TRBJ2-2, with D perhaps TRBD2 (6 bases). The CDR3 runs to 14 residues. The V and J ends lost 7 bases and 3 bases respectively, with 12 bases between them. CDR1 is MNHNY and CDR2 is SVGAGI in the germline V gene (reference sequence).

This chain joins TRBV11-2 and TRBJ2-5; the match to TRBD2 covers 8 bases. This CDR3 has 14 amino acids. The junction had 2 bases not matched to a gene; V was cut back by 1 base and J by 4 bases. CDR1 SGHAT and CDR2 FQNNGV come from the germline V gene. The CDR3 DNA follows: TGTGCCAGCAGCTTAGGGGGACTAGTAGAGACCCAGTACTTC. Translating gives CASSLGGLVETQYF.

J is TRBJ1-1 and V is TRBV19; no reliable D call. V gave up 2 bases and J gave up 5 bases, with 6 bases separating them. CDR1 is LNHDA, CDR2 SQIVND, per germline (reference sequence). The length of the CDR3 is 12 residues. The CDR3 sequence is CASSITGTEAFF. CDR3 DNA sequence: TGTGCCAGTAGTATAACGGGGACTGAAGCTTTCTTT.

The chain uses TRBV7-9 and TRBJ1-2, with a weak D call TRBD1 (6 bases). Germline CDR1 is SEHNR and CDR2 is FQNEAQ (reference sequence). The CDR3 consists of 12 residues. Trimming stripped 11 bases from V and 4 bases from J, with 14 bases between. The CDR3 loop is CAADTGPYGYTF. The CDR3 bases are TGTGCCGCCGATACAGGGCCCTATGGCTACACCTTC.

CDR3 nucleotide sequence: TGTGCCACCAGCAGAGATGGGAGGGGCCCCAATGAAAAACTGTTTTTT. Its translation: CATSRDGRGPNEKLFF. This chain uses TRBV15 with TRBJ1-4; D might be TRBD1 (5 bases). The CDR3 is made up of 16 amino acids. Germline V gene lookup returns CDR1 LNHNV and CDR2 YYDKDF (reference sequence). Trimming pared 0 bases from V and 5 bases from J, leaving 13 bases between.

The chain is built from TRBV6-4 and TRBJ1-2, with D perhaps TRBD1 (5 bases). CDR3 length: 18 amino acids. Germline V lookup: CDR1 MRHNA, CDR2 SNTAGT. V was clipped by 1 base and J by 4 bases, with 22 bases between them. The CDR3 nucleotides read TGTGCCAGCAGTGACTTTGACCGAGTCCAGGGAAGGGGCTATGGCTACACCTTC. This gives the protein CASSDFDRVQGRGYGYTF.

CDR3 amino acids: CASSQEGAGVSVSAAKNIQYF. DNA of the CDR3: TGCGCCAGCAGCCAAGAGGGCGCGGGGGTTTCGGTTTCAGCGGCCAAAAACATTCAGTACTTC. The chain couples TRBV4-3 to TRBJ2-4, with 7 bases aligning to TRBD2. Germline values: CDR1 LGHNA, CDR2 YSLEER. This CDR3 is 21 amino acids long. Trimming removed 0 bases from V and 1 base from J; junction bases left unmatched: 18.

The chain uses TRBV27 and TRBJ1-2; no clear D. Per the germline V gene, CDR1 is MNHEY and CDR2 is SMNVEV (reference sequence). The length of the CDR3 is 13 residues. Trimming stripped 5 bases from V and 7 bases from J, with 14 bases between. The CDR3 sequence: CASSPDLGPGYTF. The DNA of the CDR3 is TGTGCCAGCAGTCCTGACTTGGGTCCTGGCTACACCTTC.

This sequence joins TRBV19 and TRBJ1-2; 7 bases align to TRBD1. The CDR3 spans 15 residues. Trimming cost V 3 bases and J 0 bases; bases outside gene matches: 4. CDR1 and CDR2 (germline): LNHDA, SQIVND (reference sequence). The CDR3 sequence is CASSIPGTANYGYTF. CDR3 in DNA: TGTGCCAGTAGTATCCCCGGGACAGCTAACTATGGCTACACCTTC.

The genes are TRBV5-1 and TRBJ2-1; D remains unclear. This CDR3 contains 15 residues. Germline V gene data show CDR1 as SGHRS and CDR2 as YFSETQ. The V and J ends lost 1 base and 3 bases respectively, with 11 bases between them. Here the CDR3 DNA reads TGCGCCAGCAGCTTGTTCGGCGACATCTACAATGAGCAGTTCTTC. Protein: CASSLFGDIYNEQFF.

The V call is TRBV4-3, the J call TRBJ1-2; the match to TRBD1 covers 9 bases. CDR1 is LGHNA and CDR2 is YSLEER in the germline V gene. This CDR3 contains 15 residues. Trimming took 4 bases from V and 4 from J; bases not matched to a gene: 7. This CDR3 is CASSLWTGEAYGYTF. DNA of the CDR3: TGCGCCAGCAGCCTGTGGACAGGGGAGGCCTATGGCTACACCTTC.